The subject of this entry is one TCR beta chain. Its target antigen remains unknown. Base qualities are not provided; no much larger clone lies one nucleotide away. From the cysteine up to the phenylalanine, the CDR3 has a length of 14 residues. Only CDR3 DNA is held: 42 bases, read in frame from base 1. The germline V gene (reference sequence) provides CDR1 GTSNPN and CDR2 SVGIG. Trimming costs V 4 bases and J 5 bases, and their ends lie 17 bases apart. This record belongs to a study of tumor-infiltrating lymphocytes in localized non-small cell lung cancer (dated by TCRdb to about 2021). Describing the broader study: Patients whose samples were collected after neoadjuvant chemotherapy, as well as both smokers and never-smokers and several histologies, were included in the cohort. From each patient came resected tumor tissue plus uninvolved lung tissue from that same patient, and the uninvolved lung tissue was described as non-adjacent to the tumor. The overall ICON cohort comprised 160 or so surgical patients with localized non-small cell lung cancer whose tumors were resected. Alongside flow cytometry, multiplex immunofluorescence, RNA-seq, exome sequencing and proteomics, TCR sequencing was applied to the same patients as one of several integrated assays. A total of around 50 patients were part of the paired comparison of immunoSEQ T-cell fraction between tumor and uninvolved lung. Overall study results and their limits: Higher T cell infiltration in tumors than in uninvolved lung tissue was supported by TCRbeta sequencing, consistent with immunofluorescence CD3 counts. Recurrence-free survival showed no association with tumor T-cell fraction from TCR sequencing (p = 0.61). Different pieces of the same tissue were used for different assays, so technical variation could not be separated from intratumor heterogeneity. The TCR-derived T-cell fraction showed no difference between the flow cytometry-defined immunotypes IM1 (good prognosis) and IM2 (poor prognosis). Since assay coverage differed from patient to patient depending on how much tissue was available, TCR sequencing was done for only a subset of the cohort.

The immunoSEQ assay used for TCR sequencing gave the T-cell fraction in both tumor and uninvolved lung tissue. The authors' pipeline ran thus. For survival analysis, patients were split into high (upper tertile) and low (lower two tertiles) T-cell fraction groups and compared by log-rank test. A signed-rank test was used to check for differences in T-cell fraction between paired tumor and uninvolved lung. Not all clones reach the TCRdb copy of this immuneACCESS table, which keeps in-frame sequences only. Checked studies attribute under half of the gap to unresolved V genes and leave the rest unexplained. V, J and clone size derive from that table, while D and trimming were established from the DNA sequence. The sample table shows around 15,000 clones, and about 69% are seen once. Over 7.5% of the sample belongs to the ten largest clones. ICON enrollment began in early 2016, and the last patient was enrolled in late 2018. In a subcohort of about 76 patients, fresh tumor and matched uninvolved tissue were collected for in-depth immune analyses, with TCR sequencing among those analyses. TCR sequencing was performed on DNA isolated from bulk tissue, without cell sorting.

The sequence derives from a human donor with non-small cell lung cancer. The sequence links TRBV30 to TRBJ1-2; the D gene lacks a confident call. Material for sequencing was lung tumor tissue. The CDR3 reads as follows: CAWIRTPAGYGYTF. The DNA sequence is given as TGTGCCTGGATAAGGACCCCGGCCGGGTATGGCTACACCTTC.